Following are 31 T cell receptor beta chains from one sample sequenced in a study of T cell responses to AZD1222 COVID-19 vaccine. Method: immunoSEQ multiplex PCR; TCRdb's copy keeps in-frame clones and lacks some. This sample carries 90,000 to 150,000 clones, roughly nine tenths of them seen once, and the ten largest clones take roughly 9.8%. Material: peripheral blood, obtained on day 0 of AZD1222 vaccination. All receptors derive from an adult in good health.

CDR3 in amino acids: CSASGRNGNTIYF. The CDR3 DNA is TGCAGTGCTAGTGGGCGGAATGGAAACACCATATATTTT. The chain joins TRBV20-1 to TRBJ1-3; D remains unclear. Deletions cut 3 bases from V and 3 bases from J, with 9 bases between. Germline loops: CDR1 DFQATT, CDR2 SNEGSKA (reference sequence). The CDR3 is 13 residues long.

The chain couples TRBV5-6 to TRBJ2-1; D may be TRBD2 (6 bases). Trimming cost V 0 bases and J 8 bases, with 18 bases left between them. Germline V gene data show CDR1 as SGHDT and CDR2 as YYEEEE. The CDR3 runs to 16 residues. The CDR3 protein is CASSLARRLAWDEQFF. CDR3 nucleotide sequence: TGTGCCAGCAGCTTGGCCCGCAGGCTAGCGTGGGATGAGCAGTTCTTC. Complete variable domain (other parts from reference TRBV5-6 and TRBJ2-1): DAGVTQSPTHLIKTRGQQVTLRCSPKSGHDTVSWYQQALGQGPQFIFQYYEEEERQRGNFPDRFSGHQFPNYSSELNVNALLLGDSALYLCASSLARRLAWDEQFFGPGTRLTVL.

The CDR3 sequence is CASNTGDRDNQPQHF. DNA for the CDR3: TGTGCCAGTAATACAGGGGATAGGGACAATCAGCCCCAGCATTTT. The genes are TRBV19 and TRBJ1-5; 7 nucleotides align to TRBD1. V was pared by 7 bases and J by 3 bases, with 9 bases of the junction left unmatched. The CDR3 is 15 residues long. The germline CDR1 and CDR2 sequences are LNHDA and SQIVND (reference sequence).

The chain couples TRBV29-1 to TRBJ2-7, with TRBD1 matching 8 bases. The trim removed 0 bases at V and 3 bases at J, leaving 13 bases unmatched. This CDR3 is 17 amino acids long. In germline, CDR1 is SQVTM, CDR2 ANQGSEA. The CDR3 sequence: CSVEEVLGGQGNYEQYF. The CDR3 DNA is TGCAGCGTTGAAGAGGTGTTGGGAGGACAGGGCAACTACGAGCAGTACTTC.

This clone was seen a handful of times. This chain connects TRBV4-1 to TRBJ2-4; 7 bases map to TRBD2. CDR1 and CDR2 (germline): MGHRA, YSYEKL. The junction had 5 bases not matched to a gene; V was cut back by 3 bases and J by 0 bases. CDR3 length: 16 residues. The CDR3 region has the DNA TGCGCCAGCAGCCACCGAGCGGGACTAGCCAAAAACATTCAGTACTTC. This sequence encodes CASSHRAGLAKNIQYF.

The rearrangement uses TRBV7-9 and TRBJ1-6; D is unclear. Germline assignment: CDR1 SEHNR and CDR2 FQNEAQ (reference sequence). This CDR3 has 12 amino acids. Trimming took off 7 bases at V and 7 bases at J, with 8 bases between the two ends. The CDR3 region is CASNINNSPLHF. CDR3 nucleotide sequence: TGTGCCAGCAATATTAACAATTCACCCCTCCACTTT.

CDR3 residues: CASSPPGQGPNEKLFF. For the CDR3, the DNA is TGTGCCAGCTCACCACCAGGACAGGGCCCTAATGAAAAACTGTTTTTT. V usage is TRBV18 and J usage is TRBJ1-4; TRBD1 aligns across 8 bases. This CDR3 has 16 amino acids. Germline lookup yields CDR1 KGHSH and CDR2 LQKENI. J gave up 3 bases and V 0 bases, and 3 bases lay outside the gene matches.

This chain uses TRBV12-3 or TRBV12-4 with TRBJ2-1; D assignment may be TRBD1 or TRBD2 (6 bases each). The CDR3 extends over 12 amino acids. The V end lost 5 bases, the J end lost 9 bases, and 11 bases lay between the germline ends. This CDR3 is CASSHRGVEQFF. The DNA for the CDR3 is TGTGCCAGCAGTCATAGGGGGGTTGAGCAGTTCTTC.

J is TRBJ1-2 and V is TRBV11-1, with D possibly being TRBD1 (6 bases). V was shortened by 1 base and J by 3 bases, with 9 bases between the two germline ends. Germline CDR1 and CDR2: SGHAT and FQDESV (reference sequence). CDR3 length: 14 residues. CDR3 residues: CASSLEGTYYGYTF. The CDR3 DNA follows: TGTGCCAGCAGCTTAGAAGGGACATACTATGGCTACACCTTC.

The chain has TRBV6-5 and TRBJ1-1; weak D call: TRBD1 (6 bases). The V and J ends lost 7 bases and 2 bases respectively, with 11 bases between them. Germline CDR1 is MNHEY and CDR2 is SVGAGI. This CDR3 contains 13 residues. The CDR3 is CASNGQLNTEAFF. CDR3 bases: TGTGCCAGCAACGGACAGCTTAACACTGAAGCTTTCTTT.

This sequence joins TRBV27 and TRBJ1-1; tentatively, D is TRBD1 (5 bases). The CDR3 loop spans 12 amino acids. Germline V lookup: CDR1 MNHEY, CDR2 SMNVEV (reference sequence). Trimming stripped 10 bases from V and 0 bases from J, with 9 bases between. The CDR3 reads CATGHLNTEAFF. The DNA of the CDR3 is TGTGCCACCGGACACCTGAACACTGAAGCTTTCTTT.

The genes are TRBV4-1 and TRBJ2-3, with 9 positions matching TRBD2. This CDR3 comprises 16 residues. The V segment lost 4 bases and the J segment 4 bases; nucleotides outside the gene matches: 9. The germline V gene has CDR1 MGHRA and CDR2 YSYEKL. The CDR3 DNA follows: TGCGCCAGCAGCCCAGGGACTAGCAGTTCGGCAGATACGCAGTATTTT. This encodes CASSPGTSSSADTQYF.

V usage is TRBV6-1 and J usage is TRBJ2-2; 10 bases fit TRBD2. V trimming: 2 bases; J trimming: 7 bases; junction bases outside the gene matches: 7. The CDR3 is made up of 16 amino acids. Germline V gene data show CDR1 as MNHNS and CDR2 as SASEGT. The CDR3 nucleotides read TGTGCCAGCAGTGAACTGAGCCTAGCGGGGGTCGGGGAGCTGTTTTTT. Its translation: CASSELSLAGVGELFF.

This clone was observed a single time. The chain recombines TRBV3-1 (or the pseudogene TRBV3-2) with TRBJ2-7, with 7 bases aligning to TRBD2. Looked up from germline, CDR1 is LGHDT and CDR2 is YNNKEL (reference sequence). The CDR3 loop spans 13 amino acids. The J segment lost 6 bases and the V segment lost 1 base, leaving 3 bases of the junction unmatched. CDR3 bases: TGTGCCAGCAGCCAAGCCTCGGGGGGCGAGCAGTACTTC. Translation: CASSQASGGEQYF.

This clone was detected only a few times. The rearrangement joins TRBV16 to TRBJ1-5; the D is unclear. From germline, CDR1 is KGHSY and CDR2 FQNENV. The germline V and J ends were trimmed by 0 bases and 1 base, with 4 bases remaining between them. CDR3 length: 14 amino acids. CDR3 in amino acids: CASSQSNSNQPQHF. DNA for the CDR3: TGTGCCAGCAGCCAATCGAACAGCAATCAGCCCCAGCATTTT.

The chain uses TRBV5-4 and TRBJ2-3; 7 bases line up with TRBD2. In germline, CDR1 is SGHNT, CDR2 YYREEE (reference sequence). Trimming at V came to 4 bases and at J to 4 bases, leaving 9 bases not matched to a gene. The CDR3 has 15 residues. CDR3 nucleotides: TGTGCCAGCAGCGGCGGGCTAGCGGTCGCAGATACGCAGTATTTT. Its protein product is CASSGGLAVADTQYF.

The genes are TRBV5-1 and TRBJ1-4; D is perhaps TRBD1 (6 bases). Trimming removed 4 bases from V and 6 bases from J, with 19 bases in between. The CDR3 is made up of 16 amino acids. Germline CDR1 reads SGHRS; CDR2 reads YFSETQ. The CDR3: CASSRQTGRGYEKLFF. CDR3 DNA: TGCGCCAGCAGCAGGCAGACAGGCAGGGGATATGAAAAACTGTTTTTT.

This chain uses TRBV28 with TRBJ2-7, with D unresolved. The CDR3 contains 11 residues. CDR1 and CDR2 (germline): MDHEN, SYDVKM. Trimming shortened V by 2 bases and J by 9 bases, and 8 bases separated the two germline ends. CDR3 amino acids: CASSLGWRQYF. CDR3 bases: TGTGCCAGCAGTTTAGGGTGGAGGCAGTACTTC.

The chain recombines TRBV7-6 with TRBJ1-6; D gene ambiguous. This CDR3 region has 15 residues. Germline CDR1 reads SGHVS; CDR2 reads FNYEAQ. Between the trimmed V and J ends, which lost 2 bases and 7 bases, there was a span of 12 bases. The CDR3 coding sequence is TGTGCCAGCAGCTTATGGGAGGGAGTCAATTCACCCCTCCACTTT. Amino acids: CASSLWEGVNSPLHF.

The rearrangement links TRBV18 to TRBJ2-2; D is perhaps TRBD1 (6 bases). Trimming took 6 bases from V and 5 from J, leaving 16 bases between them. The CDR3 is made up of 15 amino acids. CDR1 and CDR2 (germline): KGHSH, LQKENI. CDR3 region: CASSSAPGVTGELFF. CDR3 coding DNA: TGTGCCAGCTCCTCCGCGCCAGGGGTGACCGGGGAGCTGTTTTTT.

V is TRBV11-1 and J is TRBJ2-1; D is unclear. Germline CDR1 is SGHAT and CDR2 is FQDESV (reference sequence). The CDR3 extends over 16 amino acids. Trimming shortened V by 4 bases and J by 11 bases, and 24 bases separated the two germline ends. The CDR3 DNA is TGTGCCAGCAGCTCCGACCTCATGTTCCGATGGGTGAAGCAGTTCTTC. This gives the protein CASSSDLMFRWVKQFF. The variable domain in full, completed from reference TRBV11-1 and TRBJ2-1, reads EAEVAQSPRYKITEKSQAVAFWCDPISGHATLYWYRQILGQGPELLVQFQDESVVDDSQLPKDRFSAERLKGVDSTLKIQPAELGDSAMYLCASSSDLMFRWVKQFFGPGTRLTVL.

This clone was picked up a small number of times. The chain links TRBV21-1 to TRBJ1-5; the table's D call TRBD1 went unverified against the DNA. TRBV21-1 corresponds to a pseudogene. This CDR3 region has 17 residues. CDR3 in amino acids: CASSKDPRTGGNQPQHF. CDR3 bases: TGTGCCAGCAGCAAAGATCCAAGGACAGGGGGAAATCAGCCCCAGCATTTT.

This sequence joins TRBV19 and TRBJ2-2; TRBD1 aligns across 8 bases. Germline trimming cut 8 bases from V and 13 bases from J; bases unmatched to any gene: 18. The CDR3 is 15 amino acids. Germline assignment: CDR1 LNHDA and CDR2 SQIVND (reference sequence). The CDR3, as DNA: TGTGCCAGTGCGGGTGACAGGGGAAGGAAAAGGCGGCTGTTTTTT. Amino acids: CASAGDRGRKRRLFF.

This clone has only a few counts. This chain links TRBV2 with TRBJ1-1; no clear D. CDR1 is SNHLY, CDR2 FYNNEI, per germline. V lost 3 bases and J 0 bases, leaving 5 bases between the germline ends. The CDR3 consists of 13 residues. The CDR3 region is CASSDALNTEAFF. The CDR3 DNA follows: TGTGCCAGCAGTGACGCCTTGAACACTGAAGCTTTCTTT.

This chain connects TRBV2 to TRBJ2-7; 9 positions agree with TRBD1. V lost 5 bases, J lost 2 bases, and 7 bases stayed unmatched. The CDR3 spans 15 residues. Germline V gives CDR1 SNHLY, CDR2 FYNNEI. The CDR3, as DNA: TGTGCCAGCAGTACGGGACAGGGTGGGGCCTACGAGCAGTACTTC. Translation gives CASSTGQGGAYEQYF.

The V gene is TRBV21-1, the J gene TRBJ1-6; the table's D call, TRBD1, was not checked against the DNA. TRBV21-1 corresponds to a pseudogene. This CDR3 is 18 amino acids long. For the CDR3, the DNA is TGTGCCAGCAGCAAAGTCCAGTTCGCAAGCTCCTATAATTCACCCCTCCACTTT. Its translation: CASSKVQFASSYNSPLHF.

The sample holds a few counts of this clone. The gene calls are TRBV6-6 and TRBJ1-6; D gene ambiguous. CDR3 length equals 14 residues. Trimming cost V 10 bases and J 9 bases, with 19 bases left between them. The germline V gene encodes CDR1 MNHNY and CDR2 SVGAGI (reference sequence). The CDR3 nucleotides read TGTGCCATCTCGCGGGCCTCCGAGGGTTCACCCCTCCACTTT. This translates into CAISRASEGSPLHF.

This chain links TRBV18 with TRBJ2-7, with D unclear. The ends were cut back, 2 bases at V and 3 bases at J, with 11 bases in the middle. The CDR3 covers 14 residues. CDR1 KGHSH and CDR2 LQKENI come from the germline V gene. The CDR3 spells CASSPTDGYYEQYF. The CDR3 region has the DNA TGTGCCAGCTCACCAACGGACGGTTACTACGAGCAGTACTTC.

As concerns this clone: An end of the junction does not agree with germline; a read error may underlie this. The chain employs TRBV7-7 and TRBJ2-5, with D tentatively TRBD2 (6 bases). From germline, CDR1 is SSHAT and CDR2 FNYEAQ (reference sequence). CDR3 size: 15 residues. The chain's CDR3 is CASSPWAGLSETQYF. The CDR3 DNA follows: TGTGCTAGCAGCCCCTGGGCGGGACTCAGCGAGACCCAGTACTTC.

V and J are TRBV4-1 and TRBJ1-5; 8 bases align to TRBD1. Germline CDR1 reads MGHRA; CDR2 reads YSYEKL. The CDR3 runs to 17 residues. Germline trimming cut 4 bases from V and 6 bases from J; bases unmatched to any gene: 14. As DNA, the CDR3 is TGCGCCAGCAGCCGCAATAGAATGGCAGGGGGCATTCAGCCCCAGCATTTT. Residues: CASSRNRMAGGIQPQHF.

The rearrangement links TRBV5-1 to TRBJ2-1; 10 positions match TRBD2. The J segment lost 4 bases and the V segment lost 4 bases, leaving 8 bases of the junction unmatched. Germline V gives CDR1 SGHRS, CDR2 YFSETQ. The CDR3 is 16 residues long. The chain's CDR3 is CASSEGLAIGYNEQFF. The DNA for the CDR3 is TGCGCCAGCAGCGAGGGACTAGCGATCGGTTACAATGAGCAGTTCTTC.